This entry lists 14 T cell receptor beta chains sequenced from one sample in a study of T cell responses to AZD1222 COVID-19 vaccine. The method was immunoSEQ multiplex PCR; TCRdb's version includes in-frame clones alone and lacks a portion of them. The table records roughly 200,000 clones, over 85% of them present only once. The sample here was peripheral blood, taken 28 days after the second dose of the MenACWY control vaccine. These receptors all stem from an adult who received the MenACWY meningococcal vaccine as a control.

This clone was picked up a small number of times. V gene TRBV20-1 combines with J gene TRBJ1-3; D ambiguous. The CDR3 has 11 residues. With 5 bases removed from V and 5 bases from J, the gap between germline ends came to 7 bases. Germline V gives CDR1 DFQATT, CDR2 SNEGSKA (reference sequence). CDR3 in DNA: TGCAGTGCTGGACTTCGAAACACCATATATTTT. It encodes CSAGLRNTIYF.

V gene TRBV24-1 combines with J gene TRBJ2-1; TRBD2 agrees at 7 bases. Looked up from germline, CDR1 is KGHDR and CDR2 is SFDVKD. The length of the CDR3 is 16 residues. J lost 1 base, V lost 3 bases, and 5 bases had no gene match. CDR3 bases: TGTGCCACCAGTGATGCGGCGGGAGAATCCTACAATGAGCAGTTCTTC. Residues: CATSDAAGESYNEQFF.

The chain has TRBV28 and TRBJ1-1, with 8 bases matching TRBD1. Germline CDR1 and CDR2: MDHEN and SYDVKM. CDR3 length: 13 residues. V gave up 5 bases and J gave up 5 bases; unmatched junction bases: 4. CDR3 sequence (DNA): TGTGCCAGCAGTAGACAGGGGCGGACTGAAGCTTTCTTT. As protein: CASSRQGRTEAFF.

The rearrangement joins TRBV11-2 to TRBJ1-4; D is uncertain. Trimming removed 5 bases at V and 7 bases at J, with 11 bases between. CDR1 and CDR2 from the germline V gene are SGHAT and FQNNGV. The CDR3 length is 13 residues. The chain's CDR3 is CASSPVVVEKLFF. DNA of the CDR3: TGTGCCAGCAGCCCAGTGGTTGTTGAAAAACTGTTTTTT.

CDR3 loop: CSVESRDIHSYEQYF. CDR3 bases: TGCAGCGTTGAATCGAGGGACATCCACTCCTACGAGCAGTACTTC. The rearrangement uses TRBV29-1 and TRBJ2-7, with a weak D call TRBD1 (6 bases). This CDR3 comprises 15 residues. Germline V lookup: CDR1 SQVTM, CDR2 ANQGSEA. V dropped 2 bases and J dropped 0 bases, with 14 bases sitting between them.

The chain combines TRBV10-3 with TRBJ2-1; a possible D gene is TRBD1 (5 bases). The CDR3 runs to 14 residues. CDR1 ENHRY and CDR2 SYGVKD come from the germline V gene. Between the trimmed V and J ends, which lost 7 bases and 4 bases, there was a span of 14 bases. DNA for the CDR3: TGTGCCATCACCCAGGGCCAAGGATACAATGAGCAGTTCTTC. Protein product: CAITQGQGYNEQFF.

The chain combines TRBV27 with TRBJ2-3; 9 bases map to TRBD1. Germline CDR1 is MNHEY and CDR2 is SMNVEV (reference sequence). This CDR3 has 16 amino acids. V lost 6 bases, J lost 0 bases, and 7 bases stayed unmatched. As DNA, the CDR3 is TGTGCCAGCAGGTTAGCCGGGACAGGGAGCACAGATACGCAGTATTTT. It codes for CASRLAGTGSTDTQYF.

The chain combines TRBV19 with TRBJ1-1; D gene ambiguous. CDR1 is LNHDA and CDR2 is SQIVND in the germline V gene (reference sequence). The CDR3 length is 15 residues. The ends were cut back, 3 bases at V and 1 base at J, with 12 bases in the middle. The DNA of the CDR3 is TGTGCCAGTAGTATTGGCACCCTAGGGAACACTGAAGCTTTCTTT. Translation gives CASSIGTLGNTEAFF.

The CDR3 loop is CASSFDRTYEQYF. CDR3 DNA sequence: TGTGCCAGCAGCTTTGACAGAACATACGAGCAGTACTTC. The chain employs TRBV7-9 and TRBJ2-7, with D tentatively TRBD1 (5 bases). This CDR3 comprises 13 residues. Trimming removed 3 bases from V and 4 bases from J, with 10 bases in between. CDR1 is SEHNR, CDR2 FQNEAQ, per germline (reference sequence).

V is TRBV19 and J is TRBJ2-2; 7 positions match TRBD1. Trimming at V came to 5 bases and at J to 3 bases, leaving 6 bases not matched to a gene. The CDR3 is 15 amino acids. Germline CDR1 and CDR2: LNHDA and SQIVND (reference sequence). The CDR3 DNA reads TGTGCCAGTAGTTCCGACAGGGAGTACACCGGGGAGCTGTTTTTT. Translation gives CASSSDREYTGELFF.

This chain links TRBV4-3 with TRBJ2-7; no clear D gene. The CDR3 runs to 16 residues. Germline CDR1 is LGHNA and CDR2 is YSLEER. Trimming cost V 2 bases and J 3 bases, with 17 bases left between them. The DNA of the CDR3 is TGCGCCAGCAGCCAACGTACGGCTGGGGTGGGCTACGAGCAGTACTTC. This translates into CASSQRTAGVGYEQYF.

The chain has TRBV19 and TRBJ2-5, with 7 positions matching TRBD1. There are 15 residues in the CDR3. The V gene's germline CDR1 is LNHDA and CDR2 SQIVND (reference sequence). With 3 bases clipped from V and 1 base from J, the junction kept 5 bases outside the gene matches. CDR3 in DNA: TGTGCCAGTAGTATCCGGGGACAGCCCCAAGAGACCCAGTACTTC. It is translated as CASSIRGQPQETQYF. The variable domain in full, completed from reference TRBV19 and TRBJ2-5, reads DGGITQSPKYLFRKEGQNVTLSCEQNLNHDAMYWYRQDPGQGLRLIYYSQIVNDFQKGDIAEGYSVSREKKESFPLTVTSAQKNPTAFYLCASSIRGQPQETQYFGPGTRLLVL.

The gene calls are TRBV28 and TRBJ1-1; 12 bases line up with TRBD1. J lost 11 bases, V lost 2 bases, and 6 bases had no gene match. The length of the CDR3 is 14 residues. CDR1 and CDR2 (germline): MDHEN, SYDVKM. This chain's CDR3 is CASSLVGTGGRAFF. CDR3 in DNA: TGTGCCAGCAGTTTAGTCGGGACAGGGGGCCGCGCTTTCTTT. The variable domain in full, completed from reference TRBV28 and TRBJ1-1, reads DVKVTQSSRYLVKRTGEKVFLECVQDMDHENMFWYRQDPGLGLRLIYFSYDVKMKEKGDIPEGYSVSREKKERFSLILESASTNQTSMYLCASSLVGTGGRAFFGQGTRLTVV.

V is TRBV3-1 (or the pseudogene TRBV3-2) and J is TRBJ1-2; D unclear. Trimming took 0 bases from V and 5 from J, leaving 13 bases between them. The CDR3 length is 15 residues. The germline V gene has CDR1 LGHDT and CDR2 YNNKEL (reference sequence). The CDR3 nucleotides are TGTGCCAGCAGCCAAGATTCCGGGGTATCTTATGGCTACACCTTC. The encoded protein is CASSQDSGVSYGYTF.